A selection of T cell receptor beta chains follows, all from one sample in a study of human T cells and chemical hapten exposure. MiXCR, run by TCRdb on the RACE reads, gives a single entry per CDR3 protein. The sample records tens of thousands of distinct CDR3 sequences, 12% to 15% being singletons. This sample comprised whole blood, obtained in connection with sensitization to the hapten diphenylcyclopropenone (DPC). The receptors originated from a woman aged 45-65 years with alopecia areata. Some clones in this sample may be carry-over from other donors' samples. The CDR3 runs from the conserved cysteine through the conserved F or W. A D gene is named only where the DNA matches it firmly. Clone sizes are given selectively: once, few, many, or a class where the clone is expanded.

clone_size,d_call,j_call,v_call,cdr3_nt,cdr3_aa
few,TRBD2,TRBJ2-1,TRBV10-3,TGTGCCACCCAAGCGGGAGATTTGGGCAATGAGCAGTTCTTC,CATQAGDLGNEQFF
few,-,TRBJ1-4,TRBV18,TGTGCCAGCTCTCCACGTGGGGGCGAAGGGGAAAAACTGTTTTTT,CASSPRGGEGEKLFF
few,-,TRBJ2-1,TRBV20-1,TGCAGTGCTATTTCCAATGAGCAGTTCTTC,CSAISNEQFF
-,TRBD2,TRBJ2-3,TRBV4-3,TGCGCCAGCAGCCGAACGCAACTAGCGGGAGGAGATACGCAGTATTTT,CASSRTQLAGGDTQYF
few,-,TRBJ1-2,TRBV29-1,TGCAGCATTACAGGCAACCTAGCTAACTATGGCTACACCTTC,CSITGNLANYGYTF
many,TRBD1,TRBJ2-1,TRBV20-1,TGCAGTGCTATTACAGGGGTGTCCTACAATGAGCAGTTCTTC,CSAITGVSYNEQFF
-,-,TRBJ2-5,TRBV20-1,TGCAGTGCTAGTCCGGGGTCTGGGAAAGAGACCCAGTACTTC,CSASPGSGKETQYF
-,-,TRBJ2-2,TRBV28,TGTGCCAGCAGTTTATTGGGAAACACCGGGGAGCTGTTTTTT,CASSLLGNTGELFF
many,-,TRBJ2-7,TRBV7-9,TGTGCCAGCAGCCGGACAGAAGCCGAGCAGTACTTC,CASSRTEAEQYF
-,TRBD2,TRBJ2-7,TRBV19,TGTGCCAGTACCCCGACTAGCGGGAGTGTCGAGCAGTACTTC,CASTPTSGSVEQYF
few,-,TRBJ1-2,TRBV28,TGTGCCAGCAGTTTATCGGCGTTTAACTATGGCTACACCTTC,CASSLSAFNYGYTF
few,-,TRBJ1-5,TRBV28,TGTGCCAGCAGTTTCGGGGCCCAAAGGGCCCAGCATTTT,CASSFGAQRAQHF
few,-,TRBJ2-7,TRBV6-5,TGTGCCAGCAGCTCAACGTCCTACGAGCAGTACTTC,CASSSTSYEQYF
-,-,TRBJ1-1,TRBV7-8,TGTGCCAGCAGCTTAGCGGGAGGGGCTTTTACTGAAGCTTTCTTT,CASSLAGGAFTEAFF